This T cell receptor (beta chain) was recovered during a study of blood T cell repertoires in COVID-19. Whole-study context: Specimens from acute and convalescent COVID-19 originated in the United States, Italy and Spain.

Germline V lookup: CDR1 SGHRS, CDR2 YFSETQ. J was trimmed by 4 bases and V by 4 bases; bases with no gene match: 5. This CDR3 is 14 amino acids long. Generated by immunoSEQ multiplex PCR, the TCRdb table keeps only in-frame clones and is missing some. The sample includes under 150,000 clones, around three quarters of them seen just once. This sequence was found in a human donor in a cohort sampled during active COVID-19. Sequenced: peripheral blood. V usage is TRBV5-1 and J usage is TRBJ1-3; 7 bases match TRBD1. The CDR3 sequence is CASSPQGQGNTIYF. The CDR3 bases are TGCGCCAGCAGCCCACAGGGACAGGGAAACACCATATATTTT.